The T cell receptor (beta chain) under discussion was sequenced for a study of blood T cells in healthy people across ages. Together with a sample-barcoded 5' primer, a J-beta primer mix was included in a second PCR lasting roughly 6 to 12 cycles. Each cDNA was tagged by a template-switch adaptor containing 12 random nucleotides. TCRdb used MiXCR to reprocess the 5' RACE reads, holding one entry per CDR3 protein. Among hundreds of thousands of distinct CDR3 sequences listed, roughly 30% were seen once. Per the germline V gene, CDR1 is MNHNS and CDR2 is SASEGT. With 5 bases clipped from V and 2 bases from J, the junction kept 5 bases outside the gene matches. The CDR3 covers 14 residues. This clonotype has a count of ten or more. Its antigen is unknown. The study isolated at least 7 million PBMCs from each sample. Study-wide points: Strong correlation linked observed beta diversity and percent naive T cells.

The sequence came from a woman older than 75 in good health. Source material: blood. The chain couples TRBV6-1 to TRBJ2-5; 7 positions agree with TRBD1. Here the CDR3 DNA reads TGTGCCAGCAGTCATCGACAGGGTCAAGAGACCCAGTACTTC. Amino acids: CASSHRQGQETQYF.